The 9 T cell receptor beta chains reported below all come from one sample, sequenced in a study of Ad26.COV2.S vaccination and SARS-CoV-2 variants. Treatment given: approximately 18 received Ad26.COV2.S at low or high dose, single or two shots; five or six received placebo; per-sample allocation not given. The samples date from day 63 after the first vaccine or placebo injection. The protocol was immunoSEQ multiplex PCR, while the TCRdb copy is restricted to in-frame clones and leaves out a portion. The table shows hundreds of thousands of clones, with 87% occurring only once. The sample was peripheral blood, taken in a trial of Ad26.COV2.S vaccine versus placebo. These receptors were obtained from a person between 18 and 59 years old who received the Ad26.COV2.S COVID-19 vaccine or a placebo.

This clone was recorded a few times. This rearrangement joins TRBV3-1 (or the pseudogene TRBV3-2) to TRBJ1-3; D perhaps matches TRBD1 (5 bases). The CDR3 length is 13 residues. V lost 6 bases, J lost 3 bases, and 9 bases lay in between. Germline CDR1 reads LGHDT; CDR2 reads YNNKEL (reference sequence). In DNA form, the CDR3 reads TGTGCCAGCAGGGCAGGGAGTGGAAACACCATATATTTT. This encodes CASRAGSGNTIYF.

This sequence joins TRBV2 and TRBJ2-2, with D unresolved. Germline V CDR1 and CDR2: SNHLY, FYNNEI. Trimming took off 6 bases at V and 1 base at J, with 9 bases between the two ends. The CDR3 is 14 amino acids. The CDR3 DNA reads TGTGCCAGCAGGGTCAAACAGAACACCGGGGAGCTGTTTTTT. Protein: CASRVKQNTGELFF.

The chain carries TRBV13 and TRBJ2-2; TRBD1 aligns across 7 bases. Unmatched junction bases numbered 7, after V lost 8 bases and J lost 4 bases. Germline loops: CDR1 PRHDT, CDR2 FYEKMQ (reference sequence). This CDR3 contains 14 residues. In nucleotides, the CDR3 is TGTGCCAGCGGACAGGTACTGGGCACCGGGGAGCTGTTTTTT. Translated, it gives CASGQVLGTGELFF.

The chain carries TRBV19 and TRBJ1-1; D gene uncertain. The ends were cut back, 2 bases at V and 8 bases at J, with 9 bases in the middle. The V gene's germline CDR1 is LNHDA and CDR2 SQIVND (reference sequence). CDR3 size: 12 residues. In DNA form, the CDR3 reads TGTGCCAGTAGTATACAATCCGGGGAAGCTTTCTTT. Encoded protein: CASSIQSGEAFF.

The gene calls are TRBV6-5 and TRBJ1-2; D remains unclear. Trimming shortened V by 0 bases and J by 5 bases, and 10 bases separated the two germline ends. The CDR3 totals 14 residues. CDR1 is MNHEY, CDR2 SVGAGI, per germline. This CDR3 reads CASSYSIGAYGYTF. Here the CDR3 DNA reads TGTGCCAGCAGTTACTCGATCGGAGCTTATGGCTACACCTTC.

This clone was recorded many times. The chain combines TRBV7-9 with TRBJ2-1; the D gene is possibly TRBD2 (7 bases). This CDR3 has 17 residues. Trimming stripped 5 bases from V and 8 bases from J, with 25 bases between. Germline V gene sequence: CDR1 SEHNR, CDR2 FQNEAQ (reference sequence). In DNA form, the CDR3 reads TGTGCCAGCAGCCACTCAGGGGCGGGGGCCCCTTGGGATGAGCAGTTCTTC. Its protein is CASSHSGAGAPWDEQFF.

J is TRBJ1-1 and V is TRBV7-9; D possibly corresponds to TRBD1 (6 bases). V was clipped by 5 bases and J by 14 bases, with 24 bases between them. Germline V gene lookup returns CDR1 SEHNR and CDR2 FQNEAQ (reference sequence). CDR3 length: 14 residues. CDR3 sequence (DNA): TGTGCCAGCAGCCCCCCGGGGGCAGGGGCTGGCGGGTTCTTT. Amino acid sequence: CASSPPGAGAGGFF.

To note about this clone: Other nucleotide sequences from this sample produce the same CDR3. This rearrangement joins TRBV30 to TRBJ1-3; maybe TRBD1 (5 bases). The CDR3 consists of 13 residues. V lost 1 base and J 4 bases, leaving 8 bases between the germline ends. The germline V gene has CDR1 GTSNPN and CDR2 SVGIG (reference sequence). CDR3 sequence: CAWSGDRGNTIYF. The DNA of the CDR3 is TGTGCCTGGAGTGGGGACCGGGGAAACACCATATATTTT.

The chain is built from TRBV7-2 and TRBJ2-3; D remains ambiguous. V was shortened by 5 bases and J by 3 bases, with 12 bases between the two germline ends. The CDR3 is 14 amino acids. Germline lookup yields CDR1 SGHTA and CDR2 FQGNSA. CDR3 sequence (DNA): TGTGCCAGCAGCCCCAGTTTACGTACAGATACGCAGTATTTT. This translates into CASSPSLRTDTQYF.